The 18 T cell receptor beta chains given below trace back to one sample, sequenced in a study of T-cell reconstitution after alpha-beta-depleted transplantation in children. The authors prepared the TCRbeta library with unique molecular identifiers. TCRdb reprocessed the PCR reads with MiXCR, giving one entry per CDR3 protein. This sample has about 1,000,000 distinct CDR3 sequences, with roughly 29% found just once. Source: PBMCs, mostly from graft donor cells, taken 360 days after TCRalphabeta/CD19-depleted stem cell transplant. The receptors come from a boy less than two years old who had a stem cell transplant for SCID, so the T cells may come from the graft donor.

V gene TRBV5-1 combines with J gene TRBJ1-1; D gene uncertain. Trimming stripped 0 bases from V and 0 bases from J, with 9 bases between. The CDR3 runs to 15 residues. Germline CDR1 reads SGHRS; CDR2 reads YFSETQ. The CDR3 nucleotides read TGCGCCAGCAGCTTGGCCGGAAGGGTGAACACTGAAGCTTTCTTT. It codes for CASSLAGRVNTEAFF. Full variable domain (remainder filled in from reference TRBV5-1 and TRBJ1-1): KAGVTQTPRYLIKTRGQQVTLSCSPISGHRSVSWYQQTPGQGLQFLFEYFSETQRNKGNFPGRFSGRQFSNSRSEMNVSTLELGDSALYLCASSLAGRVNTEAFFGQGTRLTVV.

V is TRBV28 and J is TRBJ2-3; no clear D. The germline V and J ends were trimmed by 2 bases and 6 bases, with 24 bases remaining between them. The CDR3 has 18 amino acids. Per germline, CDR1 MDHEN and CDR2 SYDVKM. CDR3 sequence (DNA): TGTGCCAGCAGTTTACATCGAGTGAGGCGGAAGGTCGGGGATACGCAGTATTTT. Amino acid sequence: CASSLHRVRRKVGDTQYF.

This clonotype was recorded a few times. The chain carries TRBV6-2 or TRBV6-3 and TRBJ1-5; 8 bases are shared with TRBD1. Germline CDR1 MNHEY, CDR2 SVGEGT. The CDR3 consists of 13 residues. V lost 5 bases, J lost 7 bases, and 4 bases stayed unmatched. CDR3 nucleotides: TGTGCCAGCAGTCAGACAGGGGCGCAGCCCCAGCATTTT. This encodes CASSQTGAQPQHF.

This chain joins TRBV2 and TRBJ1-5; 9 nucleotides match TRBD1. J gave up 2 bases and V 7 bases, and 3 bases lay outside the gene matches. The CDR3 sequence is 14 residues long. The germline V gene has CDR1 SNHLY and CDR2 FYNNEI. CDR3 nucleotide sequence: TGTGCCAGCACCCGGGACAGGGGCAATCAGCCCCAGCATTTT. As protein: CASTRDRGNQPQHF.

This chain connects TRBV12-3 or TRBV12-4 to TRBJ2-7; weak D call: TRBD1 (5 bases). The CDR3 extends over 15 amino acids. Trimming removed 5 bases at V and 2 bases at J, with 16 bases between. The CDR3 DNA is TGTGCCAGCAGTGTCGGCAGGGCTATTACCTACGAGCAGTACTTC. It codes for CASSVGRAITYEQYF.

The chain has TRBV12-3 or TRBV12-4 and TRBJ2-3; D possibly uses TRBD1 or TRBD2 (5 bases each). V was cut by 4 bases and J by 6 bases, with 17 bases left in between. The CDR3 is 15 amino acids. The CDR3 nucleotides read TGTGCCAGCAGTTCCGCCGGGACCCTTGGGGATACGCAGTATTTT. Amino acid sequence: CASSSAGTLGDTQYF.

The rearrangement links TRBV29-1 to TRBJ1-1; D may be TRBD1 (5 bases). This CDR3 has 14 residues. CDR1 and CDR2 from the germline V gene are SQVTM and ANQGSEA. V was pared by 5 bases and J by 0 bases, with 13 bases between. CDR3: CSVKRDPLNTEAFF. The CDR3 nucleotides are TGCAGCGTTAAGCGGGACCCCTTGAACACTGAAGCTTTCTTT.

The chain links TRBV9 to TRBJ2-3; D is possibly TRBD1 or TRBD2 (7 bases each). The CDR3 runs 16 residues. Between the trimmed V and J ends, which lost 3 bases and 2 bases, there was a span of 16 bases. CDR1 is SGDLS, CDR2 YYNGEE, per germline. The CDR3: CASSARQGGDTDTQYF. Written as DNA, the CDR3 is TGTGCCAGCAGCGCGCGACAGGGAGGGGACACAGATACGCAGTATTTT.

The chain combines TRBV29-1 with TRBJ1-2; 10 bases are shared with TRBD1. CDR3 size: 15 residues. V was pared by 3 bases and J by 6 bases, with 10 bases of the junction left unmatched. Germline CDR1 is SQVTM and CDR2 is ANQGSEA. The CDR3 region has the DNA TGCAGCGTTGATAGGACAGGGGGTCCAAACGATGGCTACACCTTC. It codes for CSVDRTGGPNDGYTF. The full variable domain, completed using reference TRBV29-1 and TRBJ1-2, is SAVISQKPSRDICQRGTSLTIQCQVDSQVTMMFWYRQQPGQSLTLIATANQGSEATYESGFVIDKFPISRPNLTFSTLTVSNMSPEDSSIYLCSVDRTGGPNDGYTFGSGTRLTVV.

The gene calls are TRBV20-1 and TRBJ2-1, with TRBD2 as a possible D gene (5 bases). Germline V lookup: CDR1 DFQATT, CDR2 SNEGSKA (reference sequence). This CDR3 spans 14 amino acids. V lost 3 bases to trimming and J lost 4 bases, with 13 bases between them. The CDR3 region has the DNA TGCAGTGCTAGCGGTAGCGAGGGATACAATGAGCAGTTCTTC. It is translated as CSASGSEGYNEQFF.

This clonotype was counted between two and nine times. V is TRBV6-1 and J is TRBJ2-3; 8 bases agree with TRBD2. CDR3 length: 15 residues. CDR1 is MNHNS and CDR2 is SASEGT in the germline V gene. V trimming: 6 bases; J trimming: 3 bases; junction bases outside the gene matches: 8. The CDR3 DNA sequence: TGTGCCAGCAGGAGCAGCGGGGGTCGGACAGATACGCAGTATTTT. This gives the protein CASRSSGGRTDTQYF.

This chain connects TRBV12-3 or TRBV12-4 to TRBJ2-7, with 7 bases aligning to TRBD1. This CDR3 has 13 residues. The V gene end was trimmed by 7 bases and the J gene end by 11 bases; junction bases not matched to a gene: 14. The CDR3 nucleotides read TGTGCCAGCACGTATCAGGATAAAACAGGGGAGTACTTC. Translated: CASTYQDKTGEYF.

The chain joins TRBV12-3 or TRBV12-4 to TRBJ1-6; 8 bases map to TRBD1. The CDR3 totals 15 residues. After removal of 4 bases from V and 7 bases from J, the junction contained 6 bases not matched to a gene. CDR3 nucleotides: TGTGCCAGCAGTTCTTACAGGGGGGGAAATTCACCCCTCCACTTT. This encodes CASSSYRGGNSPLHF.

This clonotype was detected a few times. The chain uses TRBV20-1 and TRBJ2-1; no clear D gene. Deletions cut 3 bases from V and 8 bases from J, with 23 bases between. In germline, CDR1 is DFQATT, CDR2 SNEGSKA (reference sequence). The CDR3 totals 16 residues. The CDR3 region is CSASSPMASTGYEQFF. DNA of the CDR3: TGCAGTGCTAGTTCCCCCATGGCCAGCACCGGCTATGAGCAGTTCTTC.

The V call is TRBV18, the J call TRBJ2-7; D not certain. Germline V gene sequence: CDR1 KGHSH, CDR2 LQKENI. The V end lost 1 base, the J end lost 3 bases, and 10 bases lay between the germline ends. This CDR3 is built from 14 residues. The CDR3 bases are TGTGCCAGCTCACCACGACGATCCATCTACGAGCAGTACTTC. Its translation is CASSPRRSIYEQYF.

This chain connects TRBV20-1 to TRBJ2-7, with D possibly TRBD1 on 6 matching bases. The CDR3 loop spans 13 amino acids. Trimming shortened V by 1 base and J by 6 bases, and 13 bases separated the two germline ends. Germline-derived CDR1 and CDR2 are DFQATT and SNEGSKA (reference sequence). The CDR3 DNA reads TGCAGTGCTAGAGCAGGGGTACGTAGCGAGCAGTACTTC. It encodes CSARAGVRSEQYF.

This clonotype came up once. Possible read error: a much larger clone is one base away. The CDR3 protein is CASNAGPRSWEQYF. CDR3 nucleotides: TGTGCCAGCAATGCAGGCCCCCGAAGTTGGGAGCAGTACTTC. This chain connects TRBV9 to TRBJ2-7; D gene uncertain. The V end was cut by 6 bases, the J end by 7 bases, with 20 bases between. CDR1 is SGDLS, CDR2 YYNGEE, per germline. CDR3 length: 14 amino acids.

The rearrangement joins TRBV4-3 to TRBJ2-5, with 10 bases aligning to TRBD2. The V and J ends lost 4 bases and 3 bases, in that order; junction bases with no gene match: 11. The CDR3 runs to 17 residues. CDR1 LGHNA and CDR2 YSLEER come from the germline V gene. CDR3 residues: CASSLTTSGDREETQYF. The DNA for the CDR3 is TGCGCCAGCAGCCTTACCACTAGCGGGGACCGCGAAGAGACCCAGTACTTC.